This TCR beta chain was retrieved from a study of OX40 agonist ivuxolimab in advanced cancers. The germline gives CDR1 GTSNPN, CDR2 SVGIG (reference sequence). The CDR3 is 13 amino acids. V was clipped by 3 bases and J by 8 bases, with 14 bases between them. This clone came up a few times. Profiling relied on immunoSEQ multiplex PCR, and the TCRdb table lists in-frame clones only, not all of them. This table holds about 100,000 clones, 80% to 90% found once. The chain links TRBV30 to TRBJ1-3, with D unclear. The receptor was derived from an adult with an advanced solid tumor such as melanoma, head and neck, liver or kidney cancer. The sequencing used CD4+ or CD8+ T cells sorted from blood, collected in a trial of the OX40 agonist ivuxolimab. CDR3 loop: CAWSHSSFDTIYF. The CDR3 nucleotides are TGTGCCTGGAGCCACAGTTCGTTCGACACCATATATTTT. Drawing the rest from reference TRBV30 and TRBJ1-3, the complete variable domain is SQTIHQWPATLVQPVGSPLSLECTVEGTSNPNLYWYRQAAGRGLQLLFYSVGIGQISSEVPQNLSASRPQDRQFILSSKKLLLSDSGFYLCAWSHSSFDTIYFGEGSWLTVV.